Listed below are T cell receptor beta chains from one sample, sequenced in a study of blood T cell repertoires in COVID-19. Sequencing was performed with immunoSEQ multiplex PCR; in TCRdb, only in-frame clones are kept and a portion is missing. The table shows roughly 80,000 clones, with 88% occurring only once. Sequences were obtained from peripheral blood. The receptors shown here come from a middle-aged man with active COVID-19. Each CDR3 is given with its conserved first and last residue. The D gene is left open where the match is weak. Size values are once, few and many counts, or a class for expanded clones, and some rows have none.

D gene | J gene | clone size | V gene | CDR3 DNA | CDR3 protein
TRBD1 | TRBJ1-2 | NA | TRBV4-1 | TGCGCCAGCAGCTCACTCTTTACCCGGGACAGGGCCTATGGCTACACCTTC | CASSSLFTRDRAYGYTF
NA | TRBJ2-2 | NA | TRBV6-5 | TGTGCCAGCAGTTGGGCGCTAGCCGCCGGGGAGCTGTTTTTT | CASSWALAAGELFF
NA | TRBJ2-5 | NA | TRBV6-5 | TGTGCCAGCGGGGAGAAGACCCAGTACTTC | CASGEKTQYF
TRBD1 | TRBJ1-5 | NA | TRBV18 | TGTGCCAGCTCACCTGGGACAGGGAAGACCCAGCCCCAGCATTTT | CASSPGTGKTQPQHF
NA | TRBJ2-3 | NA | TRBV28 | TGTGCCAGCAGCCCAACCGGGGGGCAAGATACGCAGTATTTT | CASSPTGGQDTQYF
TRBD1 | TRBJ1-1 | NA | TRBV19 | TGTGCCAGTAGTATTGGGACAGGGACTGAAGCTTTCTTT | CASSIGTGTEAFF
TRBD1 | TRBJ2-2 | NA | TRBV5-1 | TGCGCCAGCAGCTTGGCCGGCGGGACAGGGGGCTTCGGGGAGCTGTTTTTT | CASSLAGGTGGFGELFF
TRBD2 | TRBJ2-1 | NA | TRBV5-1 | TGCGCCAGCAGCATCGCAGGCGGGGGGTACAATGAGCAGTTCTTC | CASSIAGGGYNEQFF
NA | TRBJ2-7 | NA | TRBV6-1 | TGTGCCAGCAGTGACCCCTGGCGAGGGTACGAGCAGTACTTC | CASSDPWRGYEQYF
NA | TRBJ1-6 | once | TRBV19 | TGTGCCAGTAGTATCAGAGGAGAGAATTCACCCCTCCACTTT | CASSIRGENSPLHF
NA | TRBJ1-1 | NA | TRBV11-2 | TGTGCCAGCAGCTTAGATCGGACTGAAGCTTTCTTT | CASSLDRTEAFF
TRBD1 | TRBJ1-1 | NA | TRBV6-5 | TGTGCCACTTCGGACAGGTCGGATACTGAAGCTTTCTTT | CATSDRSDTEAFF
NA | TRBJ2-2 | NA | TRBV7-2 | TGTGCCAGCAGCCCCCAGACAAACACCGGGGAGCTGTTTTTT | CASSPQTNTGELFF
TRBD2 | TRBJ2-1 | NA | TRBV5-1 | TGCGCCAGCGCGCCTAGCGGGAGCCAGTACAATGAGCAGTTCTTC | CASAPSGSQYNEQFF
NA | TRBJ2-3 | NA | TRBV7-2 | TGTGCCAGCAGCTTAACCCCGGGAGCTTCCACAGATACGCAGTATTTT | CASSLTPGASTDTQYF
NA | TRBJ1-2 | NA | TRBV4-1 | TGCGCCAGCAGCCAAGAACCCAGACGGGCTAACTATGGCTACACCTTC | CASSQEPRRANYGYTF
NA | TRBJ1-3 | NA | TRBV15 | TGTGCCACCAGCAGAGATCCAGGGGGAAACACCATATATTTT | CATSRDPGGNTIYF
NA | TRBJ1-1 | NA | TRBV5-6 | TGTGCCAGCAGCTTCCAGGGGAGTATCACTGAAGCTTTCTTT | CASSFQGSITEAFF
TRBD1 | TRBJ1-1 | once | TRBV3-1/TRBV3-2 | TGTGCCAGCAGCCAGCAACGGGACAGGGGAGGTAAAGCTTTCTTT | CASSQQRDRGGKAFF
TRBD1 | TRBJ2-3 | NA | TRBV19 | TGTGCCAGTAGTCGGACAGGGAAAACAGATACGCAGTATTTT | CASSRTGKTDTQYF
TRBD2 | TRBJ2-3 | NA | TRBV7-3 | TGTGCCAGCAGCCAAGGGCGGCTAGCGGGGGGGCCAAGCACAGATACGCAGTATTTT | CASSQGRLAGGPSTDTQYF
NA | TRBJ2-3 | NA | TRBV19 | TGTGCTAATTCTTCGTCCTACACAGATACGCAGTATTTT | CANSSSYTDTQYF
NA | TRBJ1-1 | NA | TRBV28 | TGTGCCAGCACCAACCTTAGGGCAGGGCGAACTGAAGCTTTCTTT | CASTNLRAGRTEAFF
NA | TRBJ2-7 | NA | TRBV11-2 | TGTGCCAGCAGCTTTCCAAACACCTACGAGCAGTACTTC | CASSFPNTYEQYF
TRBD2 | TRBJ2-7 | NA | TRBV3-1/TRBV3-2 | TGTGCCAGCAGCCTAAGCGGGACCCGCTACGAGCAGTACTTC | CASSLSGTRYEQYF
TRBD1 | TRBJ2-1 | few | TRBV29-1 | TGCAGCGCCCCACAGGGGAGCTCCTACAATGAGCAGTTCTTC | CSAPQGSSYNEQFF
TRBD1 | TRBJ1-1 | NA | TRBV6-6 | TGTGCCAGCAGCTGGGGGACAGCCACTGAAGCTTTCTTT | CASSWGTATEAFF
NA | TRBJ1-5 | NA | TRBV6-5 | TGTGCCAGCAGGTCCACAGGAATCAATCAGCCCCAGCATTTT | CASRSTGINQPQHF
TRBD2 | TRBJ2-1 | NA | TRBV28 | TGTGCCAGCAGTTTGACTAGCGGAGAGCAGTTCTTC | CASSLTSGEQFF
NA | TRBJ1-1 | NA | TRBV7-3 | TGTGCCAGCAGCTACGGACAGAGGAACACTGAAGCTTTCTTT | CASSYGQRNTEAFF
NA | TRBJ2-4 | NA | TRBV21-1 | TGTGCCAGCAGCCTAAGACCCCCCGACTGTAGACTAGCCAAAAACATTCAGTACTTC | CASSLRPPDCRLAKNIQYF
TRBD1 | TRBJ1-2 | NA | TRBV5-4 | TGTGCCAGCAGCCGCCAGGGGACAGCTAACTATGGCTACACCTTC | CASSRQGTANYGYTF
NA | TRBJ2-2 | NA | TRBV5-6 | TGTGCCAGCAGCACTGGACAGGGGGAGCTGTTTTTT | CASSTGQGELFF
NA | TRBJ2-2 | NA | TRBV3-1/TRBV3-2 | TGTGCCAGCAGCCTATATAACACCGGGGAGCTGTTTTTT | CASSLYNTGELFF
NA | TRBJ2-7 | NA | TRBV3-1/TRBV3-2 | TGTGCCAGCAGCGACGGGGGAGAGCAGTACTTC | CASSDGGEQYF
TRBD1 | TRBJ2-7 | once | TRBV5-4 | TGTGCCAGCAGCTTTGGTGTTACAGGGGCCTACGAGCAGTACTTC | CASSFGVTGAYEQYF
TRBD1 | TRBJ1-4 | NA | TRBV19 | TGTGCCAGTAGCCTCTACAGGGGAACTAATGAAAAACTGTTTTTT | CASSLYRGTNEKLFF
TRBD1 | TRBJ1-2 | NA | TRBV7-2 | TGTGCCAGCAGCTTTGACCCACAGGGGGCGCTTAACTATGGCTACACCTTC | CASSFDPQGALNYGYTF
TRBD1 | TRBJ1-6 | NA | TRBV4-2 | TGTGCCAGCAGCCAACCGGACAGGGCGTTGACCCTCCACTTT | CASSQPDRALTLHF
TRBD1 | TRBJ1-2 | NA | TRBV9 | TGTGCCAGCAGCGTCTGGACAGGGGGCCAGGATGGCTACACCTTC | CASSVWTGGQDGYTF
NA | TRBJ2-3 | few | TRBV5-4 | TGTGCCAGCAGCTTGTGGGCGACAGATACGCAGTATTTT | CASSLWATDTQYF
NA | TRBJ2-1 | once | TRBV10-1 | TGCGCCAGCAGTGATTTGGGGGCCCATGAGCAGTTCTTC | CASSDLGAHEQFF
TRBD2 | TRBJ2-5 | NA | TRBV27 | TGTGCCAGCAGTTCCTTGACTAGCGGCAGGGAGGAGACCCAGTACTTC | CASSSLTSGREETQYF
TRBD2 | TRBJ2-1 | NA | TRBV9 | TGTGCCAGCAGCGCCCAAGGCGGGGGGCAGTTCTTC | CASSAQGGGQFF
NA | TRBJ2-3 | NA | TRBV6-4 | TGTGCCAGCAGTGATCCGGATGGACTCACAGATACGCAGTATTTT | CASSDPDGLTDTQYF
NA | TRBJ2-1 | NA | TRBV5-1 | TGCGCCAGCAGCCGGGGTAGCAGCGACCTGAATGAGCAGTTCTTC | CASSRGSSDLNEQFF
NA | TRBJ2-7 | NA | TRBV9 | TGTGCCAGCAGCGTAGGCGGGACAGAGTCCTACGAGCAGTACTTC | CASSVGGTESYEQYF
TRBD2 | TRBJ2-2 | NA | TRBV7-9 | TGTGCCAGCAGTTCCGGGACTAGCTCCGGGGAGCTGTTTTTT | CASSSGTSSGELFF
NA | TRBJ1-6 | NA | TRBV5-1 | TGCGCCAGCAGGCCACCAGATCATAATTCACCCCTCCACTTT | CASRPPDHNSPLHF
NA | TRBJ2-7 | NA | TRBV6-6 | TGTGCCAGCAGTCTTCCGACAGGATATTACGAGCAGTACTTC | CASSLPTGYYEQYF
NA | TRBJ1-2 | NA | TRBV5-1 | TGCGCCAGCAGTATGTCGGGGGAGAGAGACACCTTC | CASSMSGERDTF
NA | TRBJ2-5 | NA | TRBV18 | TGTGCCAGCTCACCTCCGGGTCCACAAGAGACCCAGTACTTC | CASSPPGPQETQYF
NA | TRBJ2-5 | NA | TRBV10-3 | TGTGCCATCAGTCAACACCAGCAAGAGACCCAGTACTTC | CAISQHQQETQYF
NA | TRBJ1-2 | NA | TRBV6-2/TRBV6-3 | TGTGCCAGCAGCATGGACAGCCATGGCTACACCTTC | CASSMDSHGYTF
TRBD2 | TRBJ2-1 | NA | TRBV9 | TGTGCCAGCAGCACCTTAGCGGGAGGGCCGAGTAATGAGCAGTTCTTC | CASSTLAGGPSNEQFF